This T cell receptor (beta chain) was sequenced during a study of cytomegalovirus exposure and HLA in healthy donors (dated by TCRdb to the late 2010s). General notes on the study: According to an earlier analysis of 587 of the donors, about 179 million T cells yielded some 120 million unique TCR beta sequences and about 300 Gb of sequence data. Typing coverage varied by locus: about 620-640 donors for A, B, C, DRB1 and DQB1; approximately 500 for DQA1; more than 600 for DPA1; more than 450 for DPB1. Donor age, sex, ethnicity and CMV serostatus were compiled alongside the repertoire data. Among some 410 genotyped donors of the cohort, an average of roughly 230,000 unique TCR beta nucleotide sequences was sequenced per donor, of which about 18% were non-productive. Class I and class II HLA loci were covered by the typing at four-digit resolution. All discovery cohort repertoires had been generated using a single sequencing platform. Genome-wide SNP genotypes for about three fifths of the 666 donors were used in a later genetic analysis, which treated that subset as a discovery cohort. The study aimed to test whether signatures of past pathogen exposure could be identified by cataloging public T cell receptors. To predict cytomegalovirus infection status, the study brought together high-throughput TCR immunosequencing, statistical association of individual TCRs with disease status, and machine learning. Among the roughly 400 genotyped donors, about 85% belonged to the genetic ancestry cluster associated with self-reported Caucasian donors. The T cell repertoires of 700 or so subjects were profiled by immunosequencing and related to cytomegalovirus serostatus. To study patterns of TCR occurrence, a later analysis re-analyzed previously published TCR beta repertoires from hundreds of donors and added high-resolution HLA genotyping. A separate validation cohort of approximately 120 different subjects was used in addition to the 666-subject first cohort. The later analysis used no new phenotypic data to find candidate immune exposures, relying instead on TCR beta sequences and their occurrence across donors. Roughly 5 DR-DQ haplotypes were handled as single units for association and clustering, since linkage in the cohort was strong. To decide whether each TCR beta V gene segment behaved as functional or pseudogenic, an earlier analysis of over 500 of the donors relied on high-throughput TCR beta sequencing. About 300 gigabases of sequencing data and tens of millions of unique TCR sequences made up an early release that covered about 640 HLA-typed donors.

Regarding this clone: This clone's antigen is unknown. Base-call qualities are not available, and no considerably larger clone is one nucleotide away.

The cohort was made up of around 720 healthy bone marrow donors. At the time of sampling, all cohort members were nominally healthy, though unrecorded immune exposures were likely present. The donor tested CMV seronegative, placing the donor among the 350 to 400 seronegative members of the cohort. Each donor provided a peripheral blood sample, and peripheral blood mononuclear cells were used for TCR beta sequencing. Genomic DNA was extracted from the blood cell samples with the Qiagen DNeasy Blood Extraction Kit. The paper's findings and limits, for the study overall: Seventeen rarely observed V segments, including chromosome 9 orphons, were excluded from the earlier analysis of some 590 of the donors because counts were too low. Because HLA typing was unavailable for some donors at each locus, only the typed subset was used in association tests. The cohort was sequenced for TCR beta chains only, and without alpha or paired-chain data the features that could be detected were limited. According to the authors, the approach could potentially be generalized to other disease states and immunological phenotypes. When HLA alleles, especially DR and DQ, strongly co-occurred, TCR associations were difficult to assign to individual alleles. In a later analysis, HLA-associated TCR beta chains showed more clonal expansion and lower generation probabilities than non-associated chains that were equally common. The sequencing pipeline was judged likely to have produced a cluster of highly shared sequence variants as a technical artifact. The 87-base-pair reads could not distinguish some IMGT-functional V segments, including TRBV6-2 and TRBV6-3, so those segments were excluded. In vitro tests confirmed that three of the cytomegalovirus-associated TCR beta chains recognize cytomegalovirus antigens. According to a later analysis, TCR association rates differed among HLA loci, with DRB1 alleles showing the most associated TCRs and HLA-C alleles showing the fewest. Correlated functional status among segregating V segments might be attributable to linkage disequilibrium, but an unknown experimental factor could not be ruled out. In a later genetic analysis, a missense DCLRE1C variant was associated with V-gene and J-gene trimming of TCR beta chains, and the association was replicated in an independent cohort. A later genetic analysis reported fewer N-insertions in productive TCRs among donors in an Asian-associated ancestry cluster than the approximately 670-donor mean. The classifier was reported to diagnose cytomegalovirus status with high specificity and sensitivity in both the original cohort and the validation cohort. Across donors, most TCR sequences were observed very rarely, whereas some public TCRs were present in many individuals. Broadly in line with IMGT annotations, most TCR beta V segments showed up in productive rearrangements about 87% or about 30% of the time in an earlier analysis of a few hundred of the donors. According to a later analysis, most CMV-associated TCR beta chains appeared to be HLA-restricted, and the HLA associations seemed to be driven largely by CMV exposure. The study gave a list of 150 to 200 TCR beta chains associated with cytomegalovirus. Sequencing depth was assumed to be roughly uniform across donors in the presence/absence analyses, though that assumption may not hold. Immune exposure information for the cohort was limited to CMV serostatus. In a later analysis, 16,951 TCR beta sequences were associated with specific HLA alleles at a false discovery rate of 0.05. A later analysis reported that several top co-occurrence clusters appeared linked to parvovirus B19, influenza, CMV and Epstein-Barr virus. A further reported finding was that TCR beta sequences accurately predicted the HLA-A and HLA-B alleles for most subjects in the first cohort.

The library was generated by the immunoSEQ multiplex PCR assay. The multiplex PCR relied on a mix of 60 forward primers for TCR Vbeta segments and 13 reverse primers for TCR Jbeta segments. Amplification of the CDR3 region of rearranged TCR beta genes was performed with a multiplex PCR assay on genomic DNA. Amplified TCR beta libraries were sequenced as 87-base-pair reads on the Illumina HiSeq System. In the authors' own workflow: In a later analysis, some 80 million unique TCR beta chains were counted across the 666 repertoires, and roughly 11 million of these chains were shared by at least two donors. Raw reads were error-corrected and collapsed into unique sequences with a nearest-neighbor algorithm that merged closely related sequences to remove PCR and sequencing errors. CDR3 sequences were aligned to IMGT reference sequences to assign V, D and J gene segments. For a sequence to be retained, a match of at least six nucleotides was required to both a V gene segment and a J gene segment. Rearrangements were classified as productive when the CDR3 lacked stop codons and remained in frame with V and J, and all other rearrangements were classified as non-productive. Following IMGT convention, CDR3 was defined as the stretch from the second conserved V-encoded cysteine to the conserved J-encoded phenylalanine. The earlier analysis of 500 to 600 of the donors excluded sequences that lacked an unambiguous match to a single V gene segment. In an earlier analysis of several hundred of the donors, V segments were called functional above 56.7% productive rearrangements and were called segregating when the between-donor standard deviation exceeded 5%. A statistical classification framework was built to diagnose cytomegalovirus status from the catalog of TCR beta chain sequences. A later analysis assigned V and J genes by comparing TCR nucleotide sequences with IMGT/GENE-DB human TR gene sequences. The TCRdist pipeline was used in a later analysis to assign CDR3 sequences and most-parsimonious VDJ recombination scenarios. In a later analysis, each TCR beta chain was defined by its CDR3 amino acid sequence together with its V-gene family, and reads lacking a unique V-gene family were excluded. To address suspected cross-contamination and a sequencing artifact, a later analysis removed under 600 highly shared, low-generation-probability nucleotide sequences. A later analysis calculated a clonal expansion index for each public chain from normalized within-repertoire ranks of inferred template counts. In a later analysis, generation probabilities were computed using a VDJ recombination model fitted to out-of-frame rearrangements, and the results were checked against IGoR. Hypergeometric tests were used in a later analysis to score TCR-TCR, TCR-HLA and TCR-CMV co-occurrence, with a repertoire-size bias correction applied to the TCR pairs. To estimate false discovery rates, a later analysis permuted the HLA or CMV assignments 20 times. In a later analysis, co-occurring TCRs were grouped with DBSCAN, and TCRdist sequence similarity was added when clustering was performed within HLA-allele-positive subsets. Repertoires with fewer than 30,000 or more than 120,000 public chains were left out of co-occurrence clustering, as were five repertoires with anomalous nucleotide sharing. The immuneACCESS repertoire file appears here via TCRdb, limited to in-frame rearrangements. These files lack a portion of the clones; in checked studies, under half of the deficit traces to unresolved V genes, and the cause of the others is not known. The V and J calls and the clone size are those of that table, but D and trimming were determined from the DNA. Recorded for this sample are 95,000 to 150,000 clones; roughly 75% of them occurred a single time. The ten most abundant clones make up 3% to 4% of the sample.

From cysteine to phenylalanine, the CDR3 is 15 amino acids long. The entry retains the CDR3 DNA only, 45 bases that are in frame from base 1. In the germline V gene, CDR1 corresponds to MDHEN and CDR2 to SYDVKM. V lost 5 bases and J lost 4 bases; the stretch between them is 14 bases long. The sequence derives from a woman between 50 and 59 years old in good health and CMV-seronegative. This receptor chain uses TRBV28 and TRBJ1-4; the D gene is perhaps TRBD1, from 6 matching bases. The sequenced sample was PBMCs. The CDR3 corresponds to CASSPTGGGNEKLFF. At the DNA level, the sequence is TGTGCCAGCAGTCCCACGGGAGGGGGTAATGAAAAACTGTTTTTT.